A single sample is the source of the 6 T cell receptor beta chains below, sequenced in a study of T cells in Graves' hyperthyroidism and ophthalmopathy (dated by TCRdb to 2018 to 2020). Libraries were prepared through multiplex PCR. TCRdb records Illumina HiSeq 2000 as the sequencer. TCR beta CDR3 regions were amplified from RNA transcripts. The first round of RT-PCR for the TCR CDR3 was performed with the HTBI primer set and the Qiagen OneStep RT-PCR kit. TCRdb applied fastp at Q25 and MiXCR to the public reads, then kept only in-frame beta chains. Rows merge per CDR3 protein into single entries with the most common DNA and genes. The sample contains hundreds of thousands of distinct CDR3 sequences, about a sixth of them found a single time. Of the sample, over 7.5% is held by the ten largest clones. The specimen was blood. The receptor source for this set is a woman aged 18 to 35 with Graves' hyperthyroidism.

This clonotype was counted only a few times. The chain joins TRBV18 to TRBJ2-1, with D tentatively TRBD1 or TRBD2 (6 bases each). Looked up from germline, CDR1 is KGHSH and CDR2 is LQKENI. V lost 2 bases to trimming and J lost 7 bases, with 12 bases between them. The CDR3 has 14 amino acids. CDR3 in amino acids: CASSPWGASNEQFF. Here the CDR3 DNA reads TGTGCCAGCTCACCATGGGGGGCCTCGAATGAGCAGTTCTTC.

Ten or more counts support this clonotype. The gene calls are TRBV12-3 or TRBV12-4 and TRBJ2-3; D is possibly TRBD2 (5 bases). The CDR3 has 13 residues. Trimming cost V 7 bases and J 4 bases, with 12 bases left between them. This CDR3 is CASTLLLADTQYF. In DNA form, the CDR3 reads TGTGCCAGCACCCTTTTACTAGCAGATACGCAGTATTTT.

J is TRBJ1-6 and V is TRBV4-2; tentatively, D is TRBD1 (5 bases). Trimming shortened V by 0 bases and J by 0 bases, and 12 bases separated the two germline ends. Germline CDR1 reads LGHNA; CDR2 reads YNFKEQ. This CDR3 has 18 amino acids. The CDR3 region is CASSQESWGNSYNSPLHF. The CDR3 DNA follows: TGTGCCAGCAGCCAAGAGAGCTGGGGGAACTCCTATAATTCACCCCTCCACTTT.

This clonotype was recorded at least ten times. The chain uses TRBV7-2 and TRBJ2-1; weak D call: TRBD2 (5 bases). This CDR3 has 15 residues. Germline CDR1 and CDR2: SGHTA and FQGNSA. Between the trimmed V and J ends, which lost 9 bases and 1 base, there was a span of 16 bases. CDR3 bases: TGTGCCAGTTTCTCGGCTCCGGGGTCCTACAATGAGCAGTTCTTC. Its protein product is CASFSAPGSYNEQFF.

This clonotype was seen at least ten times. This chain uses TRBV20-1 with TRBJ2-1; 8 bases map to TRBD2. After removal of 3 bases from V and 8 bases from J, the junction contained 9 bases not matched to a gene. The germline V gene has CDR1 DFQATT and CDR2 SNEGSKA (reference sequence). The length of the CDR3 is 14 residues. The CDR3 DNA reads as TGCAGTGCTAGTTACCGGGGGGGTTTGTATGAGCAGTTCTTC. Encoded protein: CSASYRGGLYEQFF.

This clonotype was picked up many times. V and J are TRBV6-4 and TRBJ2-3, with 10 bases that match TRBD2. Germline V lookup: CDR1 MRHNA, CDR2 SNTAGT. This CDR3 is 16 amino acids long. After removal of 0 bases from V and 3 bases from J, the junction contained 3 bases not matched to a gene. CDR3 sequence reads: CASSDSASGGTDTQYF. CDR3 DNA sequence: TGTGCCAGCAGTGACTCGGCTAGCGGGGGTACAGATACGCAGTATTTT.